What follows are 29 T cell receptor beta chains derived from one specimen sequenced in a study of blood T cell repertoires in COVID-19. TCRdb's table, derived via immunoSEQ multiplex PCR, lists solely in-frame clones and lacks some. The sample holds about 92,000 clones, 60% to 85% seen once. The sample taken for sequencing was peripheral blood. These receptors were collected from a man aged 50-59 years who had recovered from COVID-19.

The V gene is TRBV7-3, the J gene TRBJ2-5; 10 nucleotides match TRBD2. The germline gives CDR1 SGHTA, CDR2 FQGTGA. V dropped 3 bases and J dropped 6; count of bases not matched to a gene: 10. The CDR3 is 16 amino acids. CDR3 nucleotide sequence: TGTGCCAGCAGCTTCCTAGCGGGAGCTGAGCTTAAGACCCAGTACTTC. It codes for CASSFLAGAELKTQYF.

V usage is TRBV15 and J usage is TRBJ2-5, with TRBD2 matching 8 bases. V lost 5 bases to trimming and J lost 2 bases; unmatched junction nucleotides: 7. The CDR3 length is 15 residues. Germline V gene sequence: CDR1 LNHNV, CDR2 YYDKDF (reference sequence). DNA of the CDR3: TGTGCCACCAGCCCCGGGAGGGTGGGGCAAGAGACCCAGTACTTC. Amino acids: CATSPGRVGQETQYF. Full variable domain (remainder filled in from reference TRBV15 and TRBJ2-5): DAMVIQNPRYQVTQFGKPVTLSCSQTLNHNVMYWYQQKSSQAPKLLFHYYDKDFNNEADTPDNFQSRRPNTSFCFLDIRSPGLGDTAMYLCATSPGRVGQETQYFGPGTRLLVL.

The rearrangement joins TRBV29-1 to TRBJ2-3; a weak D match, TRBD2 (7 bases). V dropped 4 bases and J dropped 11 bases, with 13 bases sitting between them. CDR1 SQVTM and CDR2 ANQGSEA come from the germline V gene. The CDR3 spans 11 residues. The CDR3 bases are TGCAGCGTTGGAGGGGGAGGGGTGCAGTATTTT. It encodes CSVGGGGVQYF.

CDR3 region: CASTPTGGTEAFF. The CDR3 DNA reads TGCGCCAGCACCCCGACAGGGGGCACTGAAGCTTTCTTT. The chain links TRBV10-1 to TRBJ1-1; TRBD1 aligns across 9 bases. Germline-derived CDR1 and CDR2 are WNHNN and SYGVQD (reference sequence). The CDR3 is 13 residues long. The V and J ends lost 7 bases and 4 bases, in that order; junction bases with no gene match: 4.

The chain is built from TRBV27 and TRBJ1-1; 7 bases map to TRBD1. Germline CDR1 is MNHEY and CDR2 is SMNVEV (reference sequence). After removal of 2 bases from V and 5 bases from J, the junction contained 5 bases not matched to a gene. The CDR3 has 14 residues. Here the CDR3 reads CASSLGYRGTEAFF. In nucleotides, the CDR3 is TGTGCCAGCAGTTTAGGTTACAGGGGAACTGAAGCTTTCTTT.

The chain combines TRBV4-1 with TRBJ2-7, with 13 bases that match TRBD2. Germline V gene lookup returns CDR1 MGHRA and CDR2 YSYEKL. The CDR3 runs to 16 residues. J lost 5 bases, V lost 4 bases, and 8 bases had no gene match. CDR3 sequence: CASSRRTSGSLNEQYF. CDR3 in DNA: TGCGCCAGCAGCCGACGGACTAGCGGGAGTCTCAACGAGCAGTACTTC.

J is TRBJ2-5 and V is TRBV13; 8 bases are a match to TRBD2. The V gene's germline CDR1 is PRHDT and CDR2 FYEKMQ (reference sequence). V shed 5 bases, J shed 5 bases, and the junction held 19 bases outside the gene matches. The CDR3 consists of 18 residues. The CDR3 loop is CASSTGGLGVSGVETQYF. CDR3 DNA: TGTGCCAGCAGCACCGGGGGCCTTGGAGTTAGCGGGGTTGAGACCCAGTACTTC.

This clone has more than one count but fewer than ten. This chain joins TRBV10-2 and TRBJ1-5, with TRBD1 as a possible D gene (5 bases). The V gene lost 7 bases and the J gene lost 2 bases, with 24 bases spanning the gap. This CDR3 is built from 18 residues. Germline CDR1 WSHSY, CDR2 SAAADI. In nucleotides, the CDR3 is TGCGCCAGCACCCCAATAAGGGGTGCGTGGTCGGGCAATCAGCCCCAGCATTTT. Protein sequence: CASTPIRGAWSGNQPQHF.

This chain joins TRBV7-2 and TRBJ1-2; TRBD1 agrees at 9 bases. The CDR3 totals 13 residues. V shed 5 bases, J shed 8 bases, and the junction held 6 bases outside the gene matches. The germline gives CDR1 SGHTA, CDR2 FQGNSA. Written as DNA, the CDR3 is TGTGCCAGCAGCGCAGGGACAGGGAGAGGCTACACCTTC. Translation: CASSAGTGRGYTF.

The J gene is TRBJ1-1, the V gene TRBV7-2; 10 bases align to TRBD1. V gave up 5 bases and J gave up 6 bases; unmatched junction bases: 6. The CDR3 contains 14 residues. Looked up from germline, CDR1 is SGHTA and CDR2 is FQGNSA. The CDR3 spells CASSPAGTGAEAFF. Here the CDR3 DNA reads TGTGCCAGCAGCCCAGCCGGGACAGGGGCTGAAGCTTTCTTT.

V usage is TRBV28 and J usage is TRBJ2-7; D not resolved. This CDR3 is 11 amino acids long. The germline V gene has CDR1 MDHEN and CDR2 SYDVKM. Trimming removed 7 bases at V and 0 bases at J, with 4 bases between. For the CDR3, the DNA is TGTGCCAGCACCTCCTCCTACGAGCAGTACTTC. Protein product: CASTSSYEQYF. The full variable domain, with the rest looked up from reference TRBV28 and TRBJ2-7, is DVKVTQSSRYLVKRTGEKVFLECVQDMDHENMFWYRQDPGLGLRLIYFSYDVKMKEKGDIPEGYSVSREKKERFSLILESASTNQTSMYLCASTSSYEQYFGPGTRLTVT.

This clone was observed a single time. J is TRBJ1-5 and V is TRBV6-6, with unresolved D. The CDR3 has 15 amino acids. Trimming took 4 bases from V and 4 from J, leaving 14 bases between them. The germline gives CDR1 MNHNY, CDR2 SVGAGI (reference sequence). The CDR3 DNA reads TGTGCCAGCAGTTCTTACCAGGTGAAAAATCAGCCCCAGCATTTT. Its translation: CASSSYQVKNQPQHF.

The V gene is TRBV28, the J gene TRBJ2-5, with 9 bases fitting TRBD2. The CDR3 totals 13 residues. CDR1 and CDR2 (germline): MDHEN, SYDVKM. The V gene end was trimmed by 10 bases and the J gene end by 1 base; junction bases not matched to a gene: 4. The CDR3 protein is CAIQAGGQETQYF. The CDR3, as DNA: TGTGCCATTCAAGCGGGGGGCCAAGAGACCCAGTACTTC.

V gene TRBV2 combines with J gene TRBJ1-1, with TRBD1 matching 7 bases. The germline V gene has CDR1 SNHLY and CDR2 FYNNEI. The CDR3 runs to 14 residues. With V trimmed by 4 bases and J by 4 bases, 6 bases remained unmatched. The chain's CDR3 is CASSAGQEFTEAFF. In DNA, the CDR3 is TGTGCCAGCAGTGCCGGACAGGAGTTCACTGAAGCTTTCTTT.

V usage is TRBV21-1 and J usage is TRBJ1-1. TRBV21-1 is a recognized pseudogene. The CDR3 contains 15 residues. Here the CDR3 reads CASSHWGGRDTEAFF. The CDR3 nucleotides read TGTGCCAGCAGCCACTGGGGGGGGAGGGACACTGAAGCTTTCTTT.

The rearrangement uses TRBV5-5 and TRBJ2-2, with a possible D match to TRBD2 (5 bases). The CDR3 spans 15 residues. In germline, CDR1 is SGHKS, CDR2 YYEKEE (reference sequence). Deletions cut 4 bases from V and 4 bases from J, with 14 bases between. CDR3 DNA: TGTGCCAGCAGCATCAATACTAGGACCACCGGGGAGCTGTTTTTT. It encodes CASSINTRTTGELFF.

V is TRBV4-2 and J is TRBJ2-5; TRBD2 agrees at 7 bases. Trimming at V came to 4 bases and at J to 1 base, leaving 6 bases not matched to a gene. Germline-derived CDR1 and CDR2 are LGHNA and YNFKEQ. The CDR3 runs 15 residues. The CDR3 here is CASSPAGGSQETQYF. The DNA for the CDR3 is TGTGCCAGCAGCCCAGCCGGGGGGTCCCAAGAGACCCAGTACTTC.

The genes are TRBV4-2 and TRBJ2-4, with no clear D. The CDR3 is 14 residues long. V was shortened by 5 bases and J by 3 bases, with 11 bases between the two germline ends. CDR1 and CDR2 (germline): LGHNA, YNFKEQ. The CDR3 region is CASSFGEIKNIQYF. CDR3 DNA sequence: TGTGCCAGCAGCTTCGGAGAGATCAAAAACATTCAGTACTTC.

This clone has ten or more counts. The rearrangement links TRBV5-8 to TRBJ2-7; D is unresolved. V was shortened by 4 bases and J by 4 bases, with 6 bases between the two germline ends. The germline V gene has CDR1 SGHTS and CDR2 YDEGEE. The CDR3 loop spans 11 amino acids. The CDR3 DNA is TGTGCCAGCAGCGTACTTTACGAGCAGTACTTC. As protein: CASSVLYEQYF.

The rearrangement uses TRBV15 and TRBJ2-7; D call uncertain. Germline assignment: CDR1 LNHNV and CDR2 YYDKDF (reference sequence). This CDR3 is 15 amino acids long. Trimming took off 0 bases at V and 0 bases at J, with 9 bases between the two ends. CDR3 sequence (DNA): TGTGCCACCAGCAGAGAGCGGCACTCCTCCTACGAGCAGTACTTC. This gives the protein CATSRERHSSYEQYF. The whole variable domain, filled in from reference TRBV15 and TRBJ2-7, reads DAMVIQNPRYQVTQFGKPVTLSCSQTLNHNVMYWYQQKSSQAPKLLFHYYDKDFNNEADTPDNFQSRRPNTSFCFLDIRSPGLGDTAMYLCATSRERHSSYEQYFGPGTRLTVT.

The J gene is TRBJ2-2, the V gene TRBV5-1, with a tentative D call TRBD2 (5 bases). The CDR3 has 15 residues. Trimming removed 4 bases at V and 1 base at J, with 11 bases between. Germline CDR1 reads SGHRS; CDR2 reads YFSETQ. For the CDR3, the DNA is TGCGCCAGCAGCCCACTCGGGGTGAACACCGGGGAGCTGTTTTTT. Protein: CASSPLGVNTGELFF.

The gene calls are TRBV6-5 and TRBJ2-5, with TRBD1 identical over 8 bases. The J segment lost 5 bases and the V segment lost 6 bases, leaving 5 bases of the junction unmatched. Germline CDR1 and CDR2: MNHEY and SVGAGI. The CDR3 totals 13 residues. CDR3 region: CASRVDRVETQYF. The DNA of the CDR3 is TGTGCCAGCAGAGTGGACAGGGTTGAGACCCAGTACTTC.

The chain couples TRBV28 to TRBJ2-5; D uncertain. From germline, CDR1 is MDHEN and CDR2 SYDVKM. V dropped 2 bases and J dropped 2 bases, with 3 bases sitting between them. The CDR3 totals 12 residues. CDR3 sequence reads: CASSLQQETQYF. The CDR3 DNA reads TGTGCCAGCAGTTTACAGCAAGAGACCCAGTACTTC.

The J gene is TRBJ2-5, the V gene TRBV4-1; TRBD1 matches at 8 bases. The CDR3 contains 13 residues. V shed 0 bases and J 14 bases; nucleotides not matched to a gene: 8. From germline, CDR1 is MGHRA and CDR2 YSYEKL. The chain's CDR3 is CASSQDPRDRPYF. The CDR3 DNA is TGCGCCAGCAGCCAAGACCCCCGGGACAGGCCTTACTTC.

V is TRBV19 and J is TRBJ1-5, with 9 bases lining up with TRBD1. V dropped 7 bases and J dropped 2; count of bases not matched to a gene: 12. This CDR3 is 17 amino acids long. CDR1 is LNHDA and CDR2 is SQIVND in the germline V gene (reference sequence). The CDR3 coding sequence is TGTGCCAGTAATGGGCCGGGACAGGGCATACGCAATCAGCCCCAGCATTTT. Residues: CASNGPGQGIRNQPQHF. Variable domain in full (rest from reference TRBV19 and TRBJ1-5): DGGITQSPKYLFRKEGQNVTLSCEQNLNHDAMYWYRQDPGQGLRLIYYSQIVNDFQKGDIAEGYSVSREKKESFPLTVTSAQKNPTAFYLCASNGPGQGIRNQPQHFGDGTRLSIL.

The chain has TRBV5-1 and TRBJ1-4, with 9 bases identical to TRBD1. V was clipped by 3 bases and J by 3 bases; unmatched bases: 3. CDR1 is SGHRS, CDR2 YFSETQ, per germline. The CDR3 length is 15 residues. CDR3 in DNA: TGCGCCAGCAGCTGGGGACAGGGCCCTAATGAAAAACTGTTTTTT. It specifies CASSWGQGPNEKLFF.

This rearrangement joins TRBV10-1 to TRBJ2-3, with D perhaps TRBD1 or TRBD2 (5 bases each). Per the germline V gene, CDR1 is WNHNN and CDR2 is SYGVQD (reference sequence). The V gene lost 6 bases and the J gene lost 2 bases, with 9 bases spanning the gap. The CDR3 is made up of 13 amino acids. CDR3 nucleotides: TGCGCCAGCAGGGAGGACACCACAGATACGCAGTATTTT. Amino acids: CASREDTTDTQYF.

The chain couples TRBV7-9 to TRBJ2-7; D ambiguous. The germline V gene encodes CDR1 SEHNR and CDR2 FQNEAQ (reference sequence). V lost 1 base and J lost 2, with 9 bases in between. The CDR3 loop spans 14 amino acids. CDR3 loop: CASSLETGPYEQYF. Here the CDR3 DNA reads TGTGCCAGCAGCTTAGAAACTGGGCCCTACGAGCAGTACTTC.

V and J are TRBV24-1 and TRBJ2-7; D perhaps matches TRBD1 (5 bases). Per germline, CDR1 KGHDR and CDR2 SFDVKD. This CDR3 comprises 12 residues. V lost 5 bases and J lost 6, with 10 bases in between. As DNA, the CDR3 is TGTGCCACCAGTGCAGGGTTCGGCGAGCAGTACTTC. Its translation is CATSAGFGEQYF.